This T cell receptor (beta chain) comes out of a study of blood T cell repertoires in COVID-19. CDR3 length: 15 amino acids. The ends were cut back, 6 bases at V and 0 bases at J, with 12 bases in the middle. In germline, CDR1 is SQVTM, CDR2 ANQGSEA. TCRdb's table, derived via immunoSEQ multiplex PCR, lists solely in-frame clones and lacks some. The sample carries under 200,000 clones, about 86% recorded once. Material: peripheral blood. The clonotype originates from a man aged 45-65 years with active or convalescent COVID-19. This chain joins TRBV29-1 and TRBJ1-6; D is uncertain. The CDR3 reads CSVGGLISYNSPLHF. The CDR3 bases are TGCAGCGTCGGCGGACTGATCTCCTATAATTCACCCCTCCACTTT.